The TCR beta chain described here comes from a study of OX40 agonist ivuxolimab in advanced cancers. As for the study in general: Ivuxolimab, an antibody acting as an agonist of OX40 (CD134), was used to treat patients. Enrollees could have had prior anti-PD-1, anti-PD-L1 or anti-CTLA-4 therapy, which 40% to 45% had received.

CDR3 length: 16 residues. Trimming pared 0 bases from V and 6 bases from J, leaving 15 bases between. Germline V gene data show CDR1 as SGHKS and CDR2 as YYEKEE (reference sequence). This clone has a handful of counts. Antigen unknown. The study, taken as a whole, reports: Specificity for antigen went undetermined in the expanded peripheral T cells.

Generated by immunoSEQ multiplex PCR, the TCRdb table keeps only in-frame clones and is missing some. Of 43,000 or so clones in the sample, approximately 71% are singletons; the top ten hold roughly 2.7%. The clonotype comes from an adult with an advanced solid tumor such as melanoma, head and neck, liver or kidney cancer. Sequencing used CD4+ or CD8+ T cells sorted from blood, obtained in a trial of the OX40 agonist ivuxolimab. This chain connects TRBV5-5 to TRBJ2-2; D might be TRBD1 (6 bases). The CDR3 DNA reads TGTGCCAGCAGCTTGGACGTAGACAGGTGGGCCGGGGAGCTGTTTTTT. It is translated as CASSLDVDRWAGELFF.